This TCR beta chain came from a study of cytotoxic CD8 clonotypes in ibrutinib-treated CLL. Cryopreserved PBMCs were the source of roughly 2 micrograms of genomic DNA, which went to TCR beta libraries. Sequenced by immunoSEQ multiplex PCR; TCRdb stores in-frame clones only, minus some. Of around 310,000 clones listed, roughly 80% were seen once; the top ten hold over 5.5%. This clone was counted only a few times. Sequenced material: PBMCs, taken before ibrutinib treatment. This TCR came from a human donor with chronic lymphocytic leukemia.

The CDR3 is CASSVYDRGLEQYF. The CDR3 coding sequence is TGTGCCAGCAGCGTATACGACAGGGGGCTCGAGCAGTACTTC. The chain is built from TRBV9 and TRBJ2-7; 10 nucleotides align to TRBD1. Germline V gene sequence: CDR1 SGDLS, CDR2 YYNGEE. The CDR3 sequence is 14 residues long. Trimming took 1 base from V and 6 from J; bases not matched to a gene: 4.